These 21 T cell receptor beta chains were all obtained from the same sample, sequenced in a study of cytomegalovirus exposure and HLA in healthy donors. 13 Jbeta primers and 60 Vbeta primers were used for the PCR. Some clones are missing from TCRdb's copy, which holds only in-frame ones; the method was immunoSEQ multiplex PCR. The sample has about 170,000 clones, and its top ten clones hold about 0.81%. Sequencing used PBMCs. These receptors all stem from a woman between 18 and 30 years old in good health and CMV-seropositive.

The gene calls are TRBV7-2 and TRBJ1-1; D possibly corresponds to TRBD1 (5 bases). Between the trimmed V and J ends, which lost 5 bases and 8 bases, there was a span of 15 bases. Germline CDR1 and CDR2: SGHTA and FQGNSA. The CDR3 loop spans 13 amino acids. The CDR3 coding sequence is TGTGCCAGCAGCCCACCCTGGGGGGGGGAAGCTTTCTTT. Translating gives CASSPPWGGEAFF.

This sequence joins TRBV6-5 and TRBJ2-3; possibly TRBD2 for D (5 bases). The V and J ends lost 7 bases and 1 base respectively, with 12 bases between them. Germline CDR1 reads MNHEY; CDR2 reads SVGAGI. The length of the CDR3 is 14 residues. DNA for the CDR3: TGTGCCAGCAAAGGAGGAACCGGCACAGATACGCAGTATTTT. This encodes CASKGGTGTDTQYF.

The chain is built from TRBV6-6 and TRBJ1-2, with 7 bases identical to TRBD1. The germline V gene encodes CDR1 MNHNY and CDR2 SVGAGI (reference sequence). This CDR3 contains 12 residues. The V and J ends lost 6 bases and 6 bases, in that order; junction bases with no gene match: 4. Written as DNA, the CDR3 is TGTGCCAGCAGCCCCGGACAGGATGGCTACACCTTC. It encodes CASSPGQDGYTF.

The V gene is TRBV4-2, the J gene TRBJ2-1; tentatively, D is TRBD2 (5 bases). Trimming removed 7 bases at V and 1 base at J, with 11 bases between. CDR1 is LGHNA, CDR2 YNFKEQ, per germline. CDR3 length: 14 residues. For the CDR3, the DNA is TGTGCCAGCAACCCCGGAGGATCCTACAATGAGCAGTTCTTC. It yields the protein CASNPGGSYNEQFF.

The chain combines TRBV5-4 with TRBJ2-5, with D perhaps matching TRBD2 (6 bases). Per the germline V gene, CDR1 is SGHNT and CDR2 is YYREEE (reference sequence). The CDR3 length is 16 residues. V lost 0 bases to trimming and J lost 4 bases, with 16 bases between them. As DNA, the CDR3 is TGTGCCAGCAGCTTGGGTGGCGGGGCCCCCCGAGAGACCCAGTACTTC. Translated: CASSLGGGAPRETQYF.

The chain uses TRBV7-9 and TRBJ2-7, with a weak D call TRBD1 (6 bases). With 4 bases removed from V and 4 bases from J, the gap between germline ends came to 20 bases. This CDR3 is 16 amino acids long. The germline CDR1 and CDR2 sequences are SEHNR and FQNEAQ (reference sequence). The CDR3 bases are TGTGCCAGCAGCTCGCTCCGGGACACCGACACTTACGAGCAGTACTTC. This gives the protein CASSSLRDTDTYEQYF.

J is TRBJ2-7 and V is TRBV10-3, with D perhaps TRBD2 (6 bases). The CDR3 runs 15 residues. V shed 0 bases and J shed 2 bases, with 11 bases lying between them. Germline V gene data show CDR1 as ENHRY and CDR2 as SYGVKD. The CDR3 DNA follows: TGTGCCATCAGTGAGTCGTGGTCGGGGGCCTACGAGCAGTACTTC. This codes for CAISESWSGAYEQYF.

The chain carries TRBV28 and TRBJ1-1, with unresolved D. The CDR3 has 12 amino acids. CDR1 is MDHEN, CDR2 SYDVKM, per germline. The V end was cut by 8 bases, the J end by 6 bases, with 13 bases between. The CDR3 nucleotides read TGTGCCAGCTGTAGCGGCGGCGCTGAAGCTTTCTTT. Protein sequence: CASCSGGAEAFF. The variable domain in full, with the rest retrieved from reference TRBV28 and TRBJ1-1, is DVKVTQSSRYLVKRTGEKVFLECVQDMDHENMFWYRQDPGLGLRLIYFSYDVKMKEKGDIPEGYSVSREKKERFSLILESASTNQTSMYLCASCSGGAEAFFGQGTRLTVV.

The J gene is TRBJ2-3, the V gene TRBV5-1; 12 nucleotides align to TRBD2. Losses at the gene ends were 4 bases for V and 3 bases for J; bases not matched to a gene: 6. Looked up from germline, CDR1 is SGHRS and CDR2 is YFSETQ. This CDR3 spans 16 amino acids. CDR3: CASSPLAGGPTDTQYF. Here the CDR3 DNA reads TGCGCCAGCAGCCCCCTAGCGGGAGGGCCGACAGATACGCAGTATTTT.

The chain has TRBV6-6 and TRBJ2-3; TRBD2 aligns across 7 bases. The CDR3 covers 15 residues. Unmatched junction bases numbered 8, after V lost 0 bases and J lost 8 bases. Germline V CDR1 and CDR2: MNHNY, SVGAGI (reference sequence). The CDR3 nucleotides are TGTGCCAGCAGTTACTCAGGCGGGGGTGGAGCTACGCAGTATTTT. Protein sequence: CASSYSGGGGATQYF.

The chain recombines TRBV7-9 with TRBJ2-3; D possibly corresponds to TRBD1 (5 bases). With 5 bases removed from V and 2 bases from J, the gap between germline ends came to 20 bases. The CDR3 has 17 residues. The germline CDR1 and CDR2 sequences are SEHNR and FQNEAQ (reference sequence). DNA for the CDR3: TGTGCCAGCAGCCTGACTCTGCAGGGCTCCCTCACAGATACGCAGTATTTT. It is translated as CASSLTLQGSLTDTQYF.

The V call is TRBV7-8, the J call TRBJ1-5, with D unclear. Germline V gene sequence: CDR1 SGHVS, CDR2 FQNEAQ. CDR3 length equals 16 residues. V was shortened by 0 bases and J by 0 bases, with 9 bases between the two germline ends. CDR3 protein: CASSLAREYSNQPQHF. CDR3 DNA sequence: TGTGCCAGCAGCTTAGCGCGGGAATATAGCAATCAGCCCCAGCATTTT.

The CDR3 coding sequence is TGCGCCAGCAGCCAAGATCCCGCAGGGGGCACTGAAGCTTTCTTT. Protein sequence: CASSQDPAGGTEAFF. The chain employs TRBV4-3 and TRBJ1-1; TRBD1 matches at 7 bases. V shed 0 bases, J shed 4 bases, and the junction held 5 bases outside the gene matches. The CDR3 length is 15 residues. The germline V gene encodes CDR1 LGHNA and CDR2 YSLEER.

The CDR3 region has the DNA TGCGCCAGCAGCCAAGATAGACGCGACAGACTAGCCAAAAACATTCAGTACTTC. As protein: CASSQDRRDRLAKNIQYF. This chain joins TRBV4-3 and TRBJ2-4, with D possibly TRBD1 on 5 matching bases. The CDR3 totals 18 residues. Trimming removed 0 bases at V and 0 bases at J, with 15 bases between. Germline values: CDR1 LGHNA, CDR2 YSLEER.

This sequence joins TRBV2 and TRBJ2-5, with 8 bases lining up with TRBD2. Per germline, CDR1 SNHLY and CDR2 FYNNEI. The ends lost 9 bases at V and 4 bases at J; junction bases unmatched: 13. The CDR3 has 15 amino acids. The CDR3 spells CARGSLTSDTETQYF. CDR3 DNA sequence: TGTGCCAGAGGGAGCTTGACTAGCGATACAGAGACCCAGTACTTC. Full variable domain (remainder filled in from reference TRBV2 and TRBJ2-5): EPEVTQTPSHQVTQMGQEVILRCVPISNHLYFYWYRQILGQKVEFLVSFYNNEISEKSEIFDDQFSVERPDGSNFTLKIRSTKLEDSAMYFCARGSLTSDTETQYFGPGTRLLVL.

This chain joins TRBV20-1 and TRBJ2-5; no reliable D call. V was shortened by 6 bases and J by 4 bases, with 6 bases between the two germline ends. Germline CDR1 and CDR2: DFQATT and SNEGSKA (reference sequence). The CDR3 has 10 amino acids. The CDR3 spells CSAERETQYF. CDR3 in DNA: TGCAGTGCGGAGAGAGAGACCCAGTACTTC.

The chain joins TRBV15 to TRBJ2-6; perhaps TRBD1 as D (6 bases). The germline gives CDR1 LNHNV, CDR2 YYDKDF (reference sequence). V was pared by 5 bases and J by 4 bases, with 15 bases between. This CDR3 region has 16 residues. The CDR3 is CATSLRQVLGANVLTF. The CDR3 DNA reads TGTGCCACCAGCTTAAGACAGGTCTTAGGGGCCAACGTCCTGACTTTC.

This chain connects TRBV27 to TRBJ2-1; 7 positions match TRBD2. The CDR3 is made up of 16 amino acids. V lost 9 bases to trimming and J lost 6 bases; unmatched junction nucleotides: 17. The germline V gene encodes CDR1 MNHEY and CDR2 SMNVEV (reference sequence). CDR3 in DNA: TGTGCCAGTAAAGGAGGGAGGGATCCTACGGGCAATGAGCAGTTCTTC. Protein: CASKGGRDPTGNEQFF.

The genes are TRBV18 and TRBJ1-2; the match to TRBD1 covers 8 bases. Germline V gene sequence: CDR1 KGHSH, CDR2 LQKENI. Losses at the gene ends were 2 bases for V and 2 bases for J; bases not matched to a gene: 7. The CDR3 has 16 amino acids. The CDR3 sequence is CASSPIVSGGNYGYTF. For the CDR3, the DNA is TGTGCCAGCTCACCAATCGTCTCAGGGGGCAACTATGGCTACACCTTC.

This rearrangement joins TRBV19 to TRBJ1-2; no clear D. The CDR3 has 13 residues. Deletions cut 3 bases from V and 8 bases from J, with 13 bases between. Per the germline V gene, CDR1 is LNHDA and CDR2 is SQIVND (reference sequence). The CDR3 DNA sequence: TGTGCCAGTAGTATTTGGGCCGGCGAGGGCTACACCTTC. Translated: CASSIWAGEGYTF.

CDR3 nucleotide sequence: TGCGCCAGCAGCGAACAGCCCGGGATCAAAAACCAAGAGACCCAGTACTTC. This codes for CASSEQPGIKNQETQYF. The chain joins TRBV5-1 to TRBJ2-5, with a weak D call TRBD2 (5 bases). Trimming cost V 4 bases and J 0 bases, with 19 bases left between them. The CDR3 has 17 amino acids. Germline values: CDR1 SGHRS, CDR2 YFSETQ.